The 19 T cell receptor beta chains listed next were all sequenced from one sample in a study of T cell therapy after organ transplantation. Time point reported: 4-8 weeks after completion of therapy. Assay used: immunoSEQ multiplex PCR; TCRdb lists only in-frame clones, some missing. The table includes 950 to 1,100 clones, about 70% detected once. Their specific antigens are unknown. The starting material was CD8+ T cells from blood, obtained after autologous CMV-specific T cell therapy. The source is a human patient who had received a solid organ transplant and had CMV disease. Some T cells may possibly be graft donor cells.

The rearrangement links TRBV6-4 to TRBJ2-7; D is tentatively TRBD1 or TRBD2 (8 bases each). CDR1 is MRHNA, CDR2 SNTAGT, per germline. Between the trimmed V and J ends, which lost 6 bases and 4 bases, there was a span of 31 bases. CDR3 size: 19 residues. The CDR3 loop is CASRGVGQGSKRELYEQYF. Here the CDR3 DNA reads TGTGCCAGCAGGGGCGTTGGACAGGGTTCTAAGCGGGAGTTATACGAGCAGTACTTC.

This clone occurred a few times. The J gene is TRBJ1-6, the V gene TRBV6-5; no definite D call. This CDR3 comprises 15 residues. V was clipped by 4 bases and J by 7 bases, with 14 bases between them. Per germline, CDR1 MNHEY and CDR2 SVGAGI. The CDR3 protein is CASSSTPVTNSPLHF. In DNA, the CDR3 is TGTGCCAGCAGTTCAACCCCGGTGACCAATTCACCCCTCCACTTT.

The chain couples TRBV27 to TRBJ1-5; D is uncertain. V was cut by 10 bases and J by 1 base, with 11 bases left in between. The CDR3 has 13 residues. The germline gives CDR1 MNHEY, CDR2 SMNVEV (reference sequence). CDR3: CANQRSSNQPQHF. DNA of the CDR3: TGTGCCAACCAACGGAGCAGCAATCAGCCCCAGCATTTT.

The sample holds a few counts of this clone. The V and J genes are TRBV5-4 and TRBJ2-3; tentatively, D is TRBD2 (6 bases). V gave up 3 bases and J gave up 6 bases, with 8 bases separating them. The CDR3 has 12 amino acids. Germline lookup yields CDR1 SGHNT and CDR2 YYREEE (reference sequence). For the CDR3, the DNA is TGTGCCAGCAGCTGGGCGGGGGATACGCAGTATTTT. This gives the protein CASSWAGDTQYF.

The chain recombines TRBV5-1 with TRBJ1-1, with 8 bases matching TRBD1. Germline assignment: CDR1 SGHRS and CDR2 YFSETQ. With 0 bases clipped from V and 0 bases from J, the junction kept 1 base outside the gene matches. The CDR3 extends over 15 amino acids. CDR3: CASSLGTGMNTEAFF. In nucleotides, the CDR3 is TGCGCCAGCAGCTTGGGGACAGGGATGAACACTGAAGCTTTCTTT.

This chain joins TRBV10-2 and TRBJ2-2, with unresolved D. This CDR3 is built from 15 residues. The germline V gene has CDR1 WSHSY and CDR2 SAAADI. Trimming took 11 bases from V and 0 from J, leaving 16 bases between them. This CDR3 is CAGPRESSNTGELFF. DNA for the CDR3: TGCGCCGGGCCCCGTGAGAGCTCGAACACCGGGGAGCTGTTTTTT.

The chain joins TRBV6-6 to TRBJ2-6; D call uncertain. CDR1 is MNHNY, CDR2 SVGAGI, per germline (reference sequence). Trimming removed 5 bases at V and 0 bases at J, with 8 bases between. CDR3 size: 15 residues. CDR3 coding DNA: TGTGCCAGCAGTCAATACAGCTCTGGGGCCAACGTCCTGACTTTC. Residues: CASSQYSSGANVLTF.

The chain uses TRBV7-9 and TRBJ2-3; TRBD2 aligns across 8 bases. Germline V lookup: CDR1 SEHNR, CDR2 FQNEAQ (reference sequence). This CDR3 has 15 amino acids. The junction had 9 bases not matched to a gene; V was cut back by 7 bases and J by 3 bases. Written as DNA, the CDR3 is TGTGCCAGCAACCCGGGTAGCGGGGCTACAGATACGCAGTATTTT. It codes for CASNPGSGATDTQYF. The full variable domain, its missing parts supplied by reference TRBV7-9 and TRBJ2-3, is DTGVSQNPRHKITKRGQNVTFRCDPISEHNRLYWYRQTLGQGPEFLTYFQNEAQLEKSRLLSDRFSAERPKGSFSTLEIQRTEQGDSAMYLCASNPGSGATDTQYFGPGTRLTVL.

The rearrangement links TRBV4-1 to TRBJ1-2, with a weak D call TRBD1 (5 bases). Germline CDR1 and CDR2: MGHRA and YSYEKL. V lost 1 base and J lost 2, with 14 bases in between. The CDR3 is made up of 16 amino acids. The CDR3 here is CASSQVPGKDNYGYTF. The CDR3 nucleotides are TGCGCCAGCAGCCAAGTTCCAGGGAAGGACAACTATGGCTACACCTTC.

The J gene is TRBJ1-1, the V gene TRBV7-3; TRBD1 is a possible D gene (6 bases). The V end was cut by 6 bases, the J end by 1 base, with 18 bases between. The CDR3 loop spans 16 amino acids. Germline CDR1 reads SGHTA; CDR2 reads FQGTGA. CDR3 protein: CASSQTGDTKNTEAFF. CDR3 sequence (DNA): TGTGCCAGCAGTCAAACCGGGGACACCAAGAACACTGAAGCTTTCTTT.

The gene calls are TRBV27 and TRBJ2-7, with D possibly being TRBD2 (6 bases). Per the germline V gene, CDR1 is MNHEY and CDR2 is SMNVEV (reference sequence). The germline V and J ends were trimmed by 3 bases and 5 bases, with 17 bases remaining between them. CDR3 length: 15 residues. The CDR3, as DNA: TGTGCCAGCAGTTTGGGACTCTACCCCCAGAACGAGCAGTACTTC. Its translation: CASSLGLYPQNEQYF.

The CDR3 bases are TGTGCCATCAGTGAATACGGGACAGCCGAGAAACGGCCCCAGCATTTT. Amino acid sequence: CAISEYGTAEKRPQHF. The chain joins TRBV10-3 to TRBJ1-5, with TRBD1 matching 7 bases. V gave up 3 bases and J gave up 9 bases; unmatched junction bases: 14. Per germline, CDR1 ENHRY and CDR2 SYGVKD. The CDR3 consists of 16 residues.

The gene calls are TRBV7-2 and TRBJ2-7; weak D call: TRBD1 (6 bases). This CDR3 has 15 amino acids. CDR1 and CDR2 from the germline V gene are SGHTA and FQGNSA. Trimming removed 2 bases from V and 0 bases from J, with 11 bases in between. CDR3 sequence reads: CASSLLQGSSYEQYF. The CDR3 nucleotides are TGTGCCAGCAGCTTATTACAGGGAAGCTCCTACGAGCAGTACTTC.

This chain joins TRBV28 and TRBJ2-2; D unresolved. Deletions cut 6 bases from V and 7 bases from J, with 15 bases between. The CDR3 has 14 amino acids. CDR1 MDHEN and CDR2 SYDVKM come from the germline V gene. The CDR3 loop is CASRDLMDSGELFF. The CDR3 DNA reads as TGTGCCAGCAGGGACCTTATGGATAGCGGGGAGCTGTTTTTT. The entire variable domain, with the rest obtained from reference TRBV28 and TRBJ2-2, is as follows: DVKVTQSSRYLVKRTGEKVFLECVQDMDHENMFWYRQDPGLGLRLIYFSYDVKMKEKGDIPEGYSVSREKKERFSLILESASTNQTSMYLCASRDLMDSGELFFGEGSRLTVL.

This chain uses TRBV4-1 with TRBJ2-5; the D gene is possibly TRBD1 (5 bases). The CDR3 runs 16 residues. The germline CDR1 and CDR2 sequences are MGHRA and YSYEKL. V was trimmed by 1 base and J by 1 base, leaving 13 bases between them. The CDR3: CASSQVSQGVQETQYF. In DNA, the CDR3 is TGCGCCAGCAGCCAAGTATCCCAGGGCGTCCAAGAGACCCAGTACTTC.

The CDR3 DNA reads as TGTGCCTGGATGACAGCAGATACGCAGTATTTT. It codes for CAWMTADTQYF. The chain recombines TRBV30 with TRBJ2-3; TRBD1 might be the D (5 bases). With 4 bases removed from V and 4 bases from J, the gap between germline ends came to 6 bases. Germline lookup yields CDR1 GTSNPN and CDR2 SVGIG (reference sequence). The CDR3 totals 11 residues.

This chain uses TRBV18 with TRBJ2-6, with D uncertain. CDR3 length: 18 amino acids. The germline gives CDR1 KGHSH, CDR2 LQKENI. Trimming stripped 3 bases from V and 0 bases from J, with 15 bases between. CDR3 sequence: CASSPSPVSLSGANVLTF. For the CDR3, the DNA is TGTGCCAGCTCACCCAGCCCCGTCTCTCTCTCTGGGGCCAACGTCCTGACTTTC.

The chain has TRBV10-3 and TRBJ1-1, with 8 positions matching TRBD1. The V segment lost 4 bases and the J segment 4 bases; nucleotides outside the gene matches: 11. The germline CDR1 and CDR2 sequences are ENHRY and SYGVKD. The CDR3 totals 16 residues. CDR3 nucleotides: TGTGCCATCAGTGGAGGGCAGGGGGCGCCTAGCACTGAAGCTTTCTTT. Protein: CAISGGQGAPSTEAFF.

The chain combines TRBV7-2 with TRBJ2-7; 7 nucleotides line up with TRBD1. From germline, CDR1 is SGHTA and CDR2 FQGNSA. With 6 bases clipped from V and 5 bases from J, the junction kept 7 bases outside the gene matches. This CDR3 spans 13 amino acids. The CDR3 is CASRSDRADEQYF. The CDR3 coding sequence is TGTGCCAGCAGGTCTGACAGGGCTGACGAGCAGTACTTC.